This T cell receptor beta chain was sequenced in a study of vaccination effects on CD4 cells after COVID-19 (dated by TCRdb to between 2021 and 2024). In terms of the full investigation: Each participant got two doses of an mRNA SARS-CoV-2 vaccine, either BNT162b2 or mRNA-1273. SARS-CoV-2 spike-specific CD4+ TCR repertoires from before and after mRNA vaccination were compared in COVID-19 convalescent patients and in infection-naive vaccine recipients. The full study included over 8 COVID-19 convalescent patients and a handful of SARS-CoV-2-naive healthy vaccine recipients. Pre-vaccine samples were collected from a couple of convalescent patients 16 days and one week before the first dose, corresponding to 142 and 148 days after COVID-19 diagnosis. Cultures from other donors in the study were sequenced using the Oncomine TCR Beta short-read assay on an Illumina iSeq 100. The full study reports these points: At late post-vaccination timepoints, both infection-induced and vaccine-induced clones showed marked clonal contraction, consistent with waning T cell responses. Only a small number of convalescent patients were included, and no early post-infection timepoints were available, which limited the study. In convalescent patients, the post-vaccine spike-reactive repertoire consisted mainly of new vaccine-induced clones, largely distinct from infection-induced clones.

From the cysteine through the phenylalanine, the CDR3 covers 19 amino acids. Only the CDR3 portion is preserved as DNA: 57 bases, with reading frame beginning at the first base. V and J are truncated by 0 bases and 4 bases respectively, leaving an intervening sequence of 25 bases. In the germline V gene, CDR1 corresponds to SGDLS and CDR2 to YYNGEE. Receptor libraries were prepared by the immunoSEQ multiplex PCR assay. DNA from the cultured and isolated CD4+ T cells underwent TCR beta CDR3 sequencing. Processing in the source paper ran as follows. Non-productive TCR sequences were removed and reads were trimmed to the CDR3 region, keeping CDR3s of at least 7 amino acids. The MANAFEST web app was used to pick out antigen-specific clonotypes by comparing their expansion in peptide wells with that in reference cultures. To count as positive, a clone had to show expansion at FDR<0.05 compared with the reference and with all other wells, an odds ratio above 5, and a frequency above 0.1% in two replicate wells. A clonotype was called cross-reactive if it was significantly expanded both in SARS-CoV-2 spike wells and in at least one common cold coronavirus spike condition. CDR3 similarity was assessed by Levenshtein distance with the stringdist R package, and unrooted trees were built with ape in R 3.6.1. Held by TCRdb, this immuneACCESS table contains in-frame sequences only and omits some clones. Under half of the omission traces to an unresolved V gene where checked; the cause of the rest is unknown. That table supplies the V and J calls and clone size; D and trimming were determined from the DNA. The sample table records around 46,000 clones; more than 60% of these occur just once. About 31% of the sample is taken by the ten largest.

To identify antigen-specific CD4+ T cell clonotypes by their expansion, the ViraFEST assay first stimulated PBMC with viral peptide pools and then applied TCR sequencing. After approximately eleven days of culture, CD4+ T cells were isolated with the EasySep CD4+ T cell isolation kit. PCR-confirmed SARS-CoV-2 infection had occurred in convalescent patients between March and December 2020, before the Alpha, Beta and Delta variants emerged in the United States. Under 2.5 million PBMC per well were cultured with approximately 10 ug/ml peptides in IMDM containing roughly 5% human AB serum, approximately 10 IU/ml IL-2 and gentamicin. Half of the culture medium was replaced with fresh IL-2-containing medium on days 3 and 7. Unless noted otherwise, every peptide stimulation condition was grown in triplicate wells. PBMC were separated from whole blood using Ficoll-Paque Plus gradient centrifugation and were then either cryopreserved at -140C or used fresh. The QIAamp micro DNA kit was used to extract genomic DNA from the cultured CD4+ T cells.

Note on this clone: The specificity of this receptor is unknown. Base qualities are missing; no much larger clone stands one base away.

The sample here was CD4+ T cells from PBMCs cultured with a peptide pool, taken before COVID-19 vaccination. The chain uses TRBV9 and TRBJ1-1, with TRBD1 tentatively as D gene (6 bases match). The TCR was taken from a human donor who had a prior SARS-CoV-2 infection. The DNA reads TGTGCCAGCAGCGTAGAGAGCCTTGGGGGGCAGGGGAGACCCACTGAAGCTTTCTTT. Translated, it reads CASSVESLGGQGRPTEAFF.